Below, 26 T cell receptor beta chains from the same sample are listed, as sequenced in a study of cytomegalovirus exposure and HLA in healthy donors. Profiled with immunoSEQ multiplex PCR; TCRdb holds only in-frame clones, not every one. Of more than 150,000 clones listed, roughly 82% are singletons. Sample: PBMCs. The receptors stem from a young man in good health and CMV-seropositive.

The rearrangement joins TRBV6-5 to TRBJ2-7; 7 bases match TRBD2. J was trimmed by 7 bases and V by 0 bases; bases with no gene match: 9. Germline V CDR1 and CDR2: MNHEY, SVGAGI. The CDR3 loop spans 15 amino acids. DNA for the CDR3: TGTGCCAGCAGTTACTCGAGAGCCTGGGGGGGTGAGCAGTACTTC. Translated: CASSYSRAWGGEQYF.

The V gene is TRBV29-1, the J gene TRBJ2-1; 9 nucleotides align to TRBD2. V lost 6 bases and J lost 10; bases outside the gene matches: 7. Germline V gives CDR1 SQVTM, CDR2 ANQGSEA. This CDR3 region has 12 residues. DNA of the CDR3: TGCAGCGTGGTGCGGGAGGGCGGGGAGCAGTTCTTC. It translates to CSVVREGGEQFF.

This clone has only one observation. CDR3 sequence reads: CASSFSSGRRDEQYF. The DNA for the CDR3 is TGTGCCAGCAGCTTTTCTAGCGGGAGGAGGGACGAGCAGTACTTC. The J gene is TRBJ2-7, the V gene TRBV7-6, with TRBD2 identical over 11 bases. Germline values: CDR1 SGHVS, CDR2 FNYEAQ. The CDR3 has 15 amino acids. V was clipped by 3 bases and J by 5 bases; unmatched bases: 6.

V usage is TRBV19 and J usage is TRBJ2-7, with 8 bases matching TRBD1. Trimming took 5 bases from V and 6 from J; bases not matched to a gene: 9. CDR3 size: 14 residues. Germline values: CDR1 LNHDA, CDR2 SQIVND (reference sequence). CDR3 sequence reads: CASSPRQGWFEQYF. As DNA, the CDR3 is TGTGCCAGTAGTCCTCGACAGGGGTGGTTCGAGCAGTACTTC.

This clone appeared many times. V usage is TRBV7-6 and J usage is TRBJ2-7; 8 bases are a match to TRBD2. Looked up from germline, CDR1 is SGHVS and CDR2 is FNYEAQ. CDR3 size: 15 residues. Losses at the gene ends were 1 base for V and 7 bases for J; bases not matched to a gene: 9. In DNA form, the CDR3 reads TGTGCCAGCAGCTTAGTCGCGGGGGGAGGTGGGGAGCAGTACTTC. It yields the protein CASSLVAGGGGEQYF.

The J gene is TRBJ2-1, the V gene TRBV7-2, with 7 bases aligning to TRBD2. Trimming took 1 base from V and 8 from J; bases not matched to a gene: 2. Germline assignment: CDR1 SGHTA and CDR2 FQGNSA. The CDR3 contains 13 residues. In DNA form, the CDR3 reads TGTGCCAGCAGCTTAGTGCGGGAGCATGAGCAGTTCTTC. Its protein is CASSLVREHEQFF. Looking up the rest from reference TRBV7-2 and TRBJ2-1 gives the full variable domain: GAGVSQSPSNKVTEKGKDVELRCDPISGHTALYWYRQSLGQGLEFLIYFQGNSAPDKSGLPSDRFSAERTGGSVSTLTIQRTQQEDSAVYLCASSLVREHEQFFGPGTRLTVL.

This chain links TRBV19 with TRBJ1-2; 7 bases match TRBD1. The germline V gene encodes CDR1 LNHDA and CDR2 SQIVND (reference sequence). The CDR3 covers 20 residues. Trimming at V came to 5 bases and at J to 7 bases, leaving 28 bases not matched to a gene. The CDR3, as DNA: TGTGCCAGTAGTTTCGGGCGGGGCTATGGCGGGACAGCAAGTCGCACTGGCTACACCTTC. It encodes CASSFGRGYGGTASRTGYTF.

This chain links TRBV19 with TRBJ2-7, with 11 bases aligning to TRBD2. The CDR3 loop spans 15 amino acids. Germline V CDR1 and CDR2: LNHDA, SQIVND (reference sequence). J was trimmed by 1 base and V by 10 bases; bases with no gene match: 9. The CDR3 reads CATASTSGASYEQYF. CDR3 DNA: TGTGCCACCGCCTCGACTAGCGGGGCGTCCTACGAGCAGTACTTC.

CDR3 bases: TGTGCTAGTGGTTTGGTACTACGGGGTCACTATGGCTACACCTTC. This encodes CASGLVLRGHYGYTF. The chain combines TRBV12-5 with TRBJ1-2; unclear D gene. Trimming took 0 bases from V and 3 from J, leaving 11 bases between them. CDR1 LGHNT and CDR2 FRNRAP come from the germline V gene. This CDR3 comprises 15 residues.

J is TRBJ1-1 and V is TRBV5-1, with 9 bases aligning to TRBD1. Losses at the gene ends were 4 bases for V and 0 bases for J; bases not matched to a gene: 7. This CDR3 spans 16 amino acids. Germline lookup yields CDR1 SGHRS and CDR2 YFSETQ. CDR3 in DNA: TGCGCCAGCAGCCTCGGGACAGGGACCATGAACACTGAAGCTTTCTTT. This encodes CASSLGTGTMNTEAFF.

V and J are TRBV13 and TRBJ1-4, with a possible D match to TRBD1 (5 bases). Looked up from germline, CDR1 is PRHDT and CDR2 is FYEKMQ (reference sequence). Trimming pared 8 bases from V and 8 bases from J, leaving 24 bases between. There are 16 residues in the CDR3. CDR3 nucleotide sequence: TGTGCCAGCGGCTACCGTTTTGGGGCAGGTGGGGAAAAACTGTTTTTT. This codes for CASGYRFGAGGEKLFF.

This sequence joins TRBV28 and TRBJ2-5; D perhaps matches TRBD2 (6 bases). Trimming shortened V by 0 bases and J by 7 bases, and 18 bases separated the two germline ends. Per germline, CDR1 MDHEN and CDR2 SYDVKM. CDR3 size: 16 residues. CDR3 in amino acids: CASSLWAQGGPGTQYF. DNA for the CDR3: TGTGCCAGCAGTTTATGGGCCCAGGGAGGTCCGGGGACCCAGTACTTC.

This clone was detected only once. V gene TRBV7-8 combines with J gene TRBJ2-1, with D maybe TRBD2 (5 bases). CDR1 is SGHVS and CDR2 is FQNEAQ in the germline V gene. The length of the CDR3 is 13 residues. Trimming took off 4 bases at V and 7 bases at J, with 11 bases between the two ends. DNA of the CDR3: TGTGCCAGCAGCTCAACTAGTAGGAATGAGCAGTTCTTC. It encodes CASSSTSRNEQFF.

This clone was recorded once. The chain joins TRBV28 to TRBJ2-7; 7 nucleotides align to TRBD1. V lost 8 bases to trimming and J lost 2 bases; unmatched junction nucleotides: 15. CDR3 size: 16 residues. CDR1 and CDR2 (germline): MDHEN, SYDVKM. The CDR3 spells CASSFRWGQFTYEQYF. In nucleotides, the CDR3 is TGTGCCAGCTCATTTAGATGGGGACAGTTCACCTACGAGCAGTACTTC.

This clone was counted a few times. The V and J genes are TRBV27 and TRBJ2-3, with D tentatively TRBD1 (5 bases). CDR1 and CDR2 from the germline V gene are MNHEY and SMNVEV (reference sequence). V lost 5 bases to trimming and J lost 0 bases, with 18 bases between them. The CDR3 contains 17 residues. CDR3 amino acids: CASSPLGAWSSTDTQYF. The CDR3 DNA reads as TGTGCCAGCAGTCCCTTAGGGGCTTGGTCTAGCACAGATACGCAGTATTTT.

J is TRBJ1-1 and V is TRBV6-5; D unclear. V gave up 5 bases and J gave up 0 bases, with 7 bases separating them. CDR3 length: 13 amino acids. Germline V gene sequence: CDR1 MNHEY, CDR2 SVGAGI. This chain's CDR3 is CASSVSLNTEAFF. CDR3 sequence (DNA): TGTGCCAGCAGTGTATCTCTGAACACTGAAGCTTTCTTT.

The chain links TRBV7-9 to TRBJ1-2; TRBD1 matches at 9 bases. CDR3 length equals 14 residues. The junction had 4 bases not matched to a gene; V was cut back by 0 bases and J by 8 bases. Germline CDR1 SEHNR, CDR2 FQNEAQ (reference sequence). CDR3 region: CASSLAGQGEGYTF. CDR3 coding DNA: TGTGCCAGCAGCTTAGCGGGACAGGGTGAAGGCTACACCTTC.

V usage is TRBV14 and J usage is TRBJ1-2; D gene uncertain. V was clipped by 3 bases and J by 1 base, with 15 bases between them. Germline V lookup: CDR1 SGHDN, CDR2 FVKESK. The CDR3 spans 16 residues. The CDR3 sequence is CASSHQPGPFNYGYTF. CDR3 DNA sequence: TGTGCCAGCAGCCACCAGCCGGGTCCATTTAACTATGGCTACACCTTC.

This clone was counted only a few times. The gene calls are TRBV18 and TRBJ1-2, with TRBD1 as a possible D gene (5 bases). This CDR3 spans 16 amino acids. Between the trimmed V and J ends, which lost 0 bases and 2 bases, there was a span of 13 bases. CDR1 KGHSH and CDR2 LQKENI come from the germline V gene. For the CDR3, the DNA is TGTGCCAGCTCACCACCTATTCAGGGAGGGAACTATGGCTACACCTTC. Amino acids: CASSPPIQGGNYGYTF.

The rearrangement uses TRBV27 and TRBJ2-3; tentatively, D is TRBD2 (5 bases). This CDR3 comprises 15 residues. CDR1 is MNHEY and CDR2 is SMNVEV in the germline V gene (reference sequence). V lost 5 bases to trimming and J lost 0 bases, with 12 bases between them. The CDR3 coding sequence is TGTGCCAGCAGTCTTGGCTGGACTAGCACAGATACGCAGTATTTT. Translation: CASSLGWTSTDTQYF.

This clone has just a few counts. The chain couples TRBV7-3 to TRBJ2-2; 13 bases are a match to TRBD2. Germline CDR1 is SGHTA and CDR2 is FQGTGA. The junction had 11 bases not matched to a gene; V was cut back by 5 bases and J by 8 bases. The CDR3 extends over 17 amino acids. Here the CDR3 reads CASSRRRTSGSAGELFF. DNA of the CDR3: TGTGCCAGCAGCAGAAGGAGGACTAGCGGGAGTGCGGGGGAGCTGTTTTTT.

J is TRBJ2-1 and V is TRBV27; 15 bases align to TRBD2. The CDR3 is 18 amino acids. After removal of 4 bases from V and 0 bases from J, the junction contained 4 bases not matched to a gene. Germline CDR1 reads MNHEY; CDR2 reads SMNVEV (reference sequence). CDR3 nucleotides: TGTGCCAGCAGTTGGAGGGGACTAGCGGGGGGCTCCTACAATGAGCAGTTCTTC. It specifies CASSWRGLAGGSYNEQFF.

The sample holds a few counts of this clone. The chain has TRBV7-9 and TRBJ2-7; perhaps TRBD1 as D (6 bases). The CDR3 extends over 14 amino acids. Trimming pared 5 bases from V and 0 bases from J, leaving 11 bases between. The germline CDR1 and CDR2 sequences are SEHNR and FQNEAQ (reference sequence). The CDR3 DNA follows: TGTGCCAGCAGCCCTAGGACAGCCTCCTACGAGCAGTACTTC. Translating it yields CASSPRTASYEQYF. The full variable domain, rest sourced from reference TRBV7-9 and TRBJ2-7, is DTGVSQNPRHKITKRGQNVTFRCDPISEHNRLYWYRQTLGQGPEFLTYFQNEAQLEKSRLLSDRFSAERPKGSFSTLEIQRTEQGDSAMYLCASSPRTASYEQYFGPGTRLTVT.

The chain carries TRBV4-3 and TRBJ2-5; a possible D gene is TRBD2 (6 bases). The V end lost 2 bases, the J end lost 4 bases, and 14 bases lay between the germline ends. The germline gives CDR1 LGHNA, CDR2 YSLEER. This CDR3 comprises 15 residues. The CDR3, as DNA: TGCGCCAGCAGCCAAAAATCGGGACTCGGAGAGACCCAGTACTTC. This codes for CASSQKSGLGETQYF.

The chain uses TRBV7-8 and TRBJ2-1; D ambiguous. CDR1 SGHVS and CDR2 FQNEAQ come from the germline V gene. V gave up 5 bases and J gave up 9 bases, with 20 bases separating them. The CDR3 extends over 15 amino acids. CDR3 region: CASSHAPDSGGEQFF. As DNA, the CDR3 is TGTGCCAGCAGCCACGCCCCGGATTCCGGCGGTGAGCAGTTCTTC.

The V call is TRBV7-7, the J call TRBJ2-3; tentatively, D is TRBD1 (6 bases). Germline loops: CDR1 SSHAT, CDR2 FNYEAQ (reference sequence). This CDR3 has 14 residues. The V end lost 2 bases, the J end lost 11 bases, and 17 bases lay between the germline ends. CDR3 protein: CASSLTRSEGEQYF. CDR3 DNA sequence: TGTGCCAGCAGCTTAACTCGCTCCGAGGGGGAGCAGTATTTT.